This TCR beta chain was captured in a study of T cells in Graves' hyperthyroidism and ophthalmopathy. There are many counts of this clonotype. Antigen: not known. One end of the junction does not line up with germline, which may come from a read error. Clinicians diagnosed patients from clinical symptoms, serum thyroxine and TRAb, thyroid ultrasound and orbital computed tomography. Study conclusions and caveats: Blood also carried most thyroid clonotypes expanded above 0.001. Onset of ophthalmopathy came a median around 6.2 months after the model predicted it.

The CDR3 sequence is 13 residues long. Germline CDR1 is SSHAT and CDR2 is FNYEAQ (reference sequence). TCR beta CDR3 region amplification was performed from RNA transcripts. In the first-round RT-PCR of the TCR CDR3, the HTBI primer set was used. TCRdb itself ran the multiplex PCR reads through MiXCR, one entry per CDR3 protein. The sample has 400,000 to 500,000 distinct CDR3 sequences, around 15% seen once. Material for sequencing was blood. The clonotype was recovered from a young woman with Graves' hyperthyroidism. The chain has TRBV7-7 and TRBJ2-5; D ambiguous. CDR3 bases: TGTGCTAGCAGCTTAGACACAAGGGAGACCCAGTACTTC. It yields the protein CASSLDTRETQYF.